These 23 T cell receptor beta chains came from one sample sequenced in a study of human T cells and chemical hapten exposure. The time point: pre-sensitization, week 0. Specified treatment: therapeutic diphenylcyclopropenone sensitization with weekly scalp DPC. MiXCR was run by TCRdb on the RACE reads, yielding one entry per CDR3 protein. The sample has some 300,000 distinct CDR3 sequences, approximately 5% seen once. The material sequenced was whole blood, taken in connection with sensitization to the hapten diphenylcyclopropenone (DPC). These TCRs come from a woman aged 18-29 years with alopecia areata. Some clones in this sample may be carry-over from other donors' samples.

This clonotype was seen repeatedly, ten times or more. The chain combines TRBV7-9 with TRBJ1-3; possibly TRBD1 for D (5 bases). The CDR3 has 14 amino acids. Germline-derived CDR1 and CDR2 are SEHNR and FQNEAQ (reference sequence). V shed 7 bases and J shed 0 bases, with 10 bases lying between them. The CDR3 protein is CASKGLSSGNTIYF. Here the CDR3 DNA reads TGTGCCAGCAAGGGACTGAGCTCTGGAAACACCATATATTTT.

This clonotype was seen at least ten times. The rearrangement links TRBV3-1 to TRBJ1-1; no clear D gene. The germline V and J ends were trimmed by 4 bases and 0 bases, with 15 bases remaining between them. From germline, CDR1 is LGHDT and CDR2 YNNKEL (reference sequence). This CDR3 has 16 amino acids. The CDR3 region is CASSPRSPSMNTEAFF. CDR3 bases: TGTGCCAGCAGCCCACGTAGCCCTAGCATGAACACTGAAGCTTTCTTT.

Many counts were recorded for this clonotype. The V and J genes are TRBV5-1 and TRBJ2-5, with TRBD2 matching over 7 bases. Germline-derived CDR1 and CDR2 are SGHRS and YFSETQ. Trimming removed 3 bases from V and 4 bases from J; junction bases left unmatched: 3. There are 13 residues in the CDR3. The CDR3 reads CASSSGGGETQYF. In DNA form, the CDR3 reads TGCGCCAGCAGCTCCGGCGGGGGAGAGACCCAGTACTTC.

This clonotype occurred many times. V usage is TRBV25-1 and J usage is TRBJ2-7; 9 bases line up with TRBD1. This CDR3 contains 15 residues. Germline V gene data show CDR1 as MGHDK and CDR2 as SYGVNS. V lost 6 bases to trimming and J lost 4 bases; unmatched junction nucleotides: 10. The CDR3, as DNA: TGTGCCAGCAGACCCCGGGGGACAGGGACATACGAGCAGTACTTC. It is translated as CASRPRGTGTYEQYF.

Ten or more counts support this clonotype. The chain is built from TRBV5-1 and TRBJ1-1, with TRBD1 matching 9 bases. Germline lookup yields CDR1 SGHRS and CDR2 YFSETQ. This CDR3 spans 14 amino acids. Germline trimming cut 0 bases from V and 4 bases from J; bases unmatched to any gene: 1. The CDR3 spells CASSLGQGVTEAFF. The DNA for the CDR3 is TGCGCCAGCAGCTTGGGACAGGGGGTCACTGAAGCTTTCTTT.

The chain uses TRBV4-3 and TRBJ1-5; no clear D gene. Germline V gene sequence: CDR1 LGHNA, CDR2 YSLEER. The CDR3 spans 13 residues. V was clipped by 0 bases and J by 7 bases, with 7 bases between them. DNA for the CDR3: TGCGCCAGCAGCCAAGATATTGGGCAGCCCCAGCATTTT. It is translated as CASSQDIGQPQHF.

In this sample, this clonotype turned up many times. The chain employs TRBV7-9 and TRBJ1-1; 9 positions match TRBD1. The CDR3 covers 13 residues. With 5 bases clipped from V and 6 bases from J, the junction kept 4 bases outside the gene matches. Per the germline V gene, CDR1 is SEHNR and CDR2 is FQNEAQ (reference sequence). CDR3: CASSVGQGPEAFF. The CDR3 bases are TGTGCCAGCAGCGTTGGACAGGGGCCTGAAGCTTTCTTT.

The rearrangement joins TRBV7-2 to TRBJ2-5; unclear D gene. Germline V CDR1 and CDR2: SGHTA, FQGNSA. The CDR3 runs 15 residues. Trimming removed 1 base from V and 3 bases from J, with 12 bases in between. The CDR3 sequence is CASSLVRRPEETQYF. Written as DNA, the CDR3 is TGTGCCAGCAGCTTAGTGAGGAGACCCGAAGAGACCCAGTACTTC. Supplemented by reference TRBV7-2 and TRBJ2-5, the full variable domain reads GAGVSQSPSNKVTEKGKDVELRCDPISGHTALYWYRQSLGQGLEFLIYFQGNSAPDKSGLPSDRFSAERTGGSVSTLTIQRTQQEDSAVYLCASSLVRRPEETQYFGPGTRLLVL.

J is TRBJ2-7 and V is TRBV28; either TRBD1 or TRBD2 may fit D (5 bases each). Trimming shortened V by 4 bases and J by 2 bases, and 12 bases separated the two germline ends. The germline V gene encodes CDR1 MDHEN and CDR2 SYDVKM. The CDR3 spans 14 residues. CDR3 sequence (DNA): TGTGCCAGCAGTTCGGCCCAGGGACCCTACGAGCAGTACTTC. This translates into CASSSAQGPYEQYF.

This clonotype came up many times. V and J are TRBV12-3 or TRBV12-4 and TRBJ2-1; 9 nucleotides agree with TRBD1. V dropped 4 bases and J dropped 3; count of bases not matched to a gene: 7. The CDR3 consists of 16 residues. This CDR3 is CASSSGTGRYYNEQFF. The CDR3 DNA reads as TGTGCCAGCAGTTCCGGGACAGGGAGATACTACAATGAGCAGTTCTTC.

The table lists this clonotype with many counts. The chain has TRBV7-9 and TRBJ2-1; the D is unclear. Trimming cost V 9 bases and J 2 bases, with 11 bases left between them. Germline V gene lookup returns CDR1 SEHNR and CDR2 FQNEAQ (reference sequence). The CDR3 is 13 amino acids. CDR3 sequence reads: CASRGLAYNEQFF. The CDR3 DNA reads TGTGCCAGTCGAGGTCTGGCCTACAATGAGCAGTTCTTC.

The chain recombines TRBV4-3 with TRBJ1-2, with D unclear. The CDR3 loop spans 15 amino acids. Germline CDR1 reads LGHNA; CDR2 reads YSLEER. Between the trimmed V and J ends, which lost 0 bases and 0 bases, there was a span of 8 bases. DNA of the CDR3: TGCGCCAGCAGCCAAGAAGGCAGAACTAACTATGGCTACACCTTC. Amino acid sequence: CASSQEGRTNYGYTF.

This clonotype came up a few times. J is TRBJ2-4 and V is TRBV6-2 or TRBV6-3; a possible D gene is TRBD2 (6 bases). The CDR3 is made up of 16 amino acids. Trimming removed 6 bases from V and 1 base from J, with 16 bases in between. Per germline, CDR1 MNHEY and CDR2 SVGEGT. The CDR3 is CASRGGFLGAKNIQYF. CDR3 nucleotide sequence: TGTGCCAGCAGGGGAGGATTCTTAGGGGCCAAAAACATTCAGTACTTC.

The table lists this clonotype with a few counts. The rearrangement joins TRBV19 to TRBJ1-1, with a tentative D call TRBD1 (5 bases). Trimming took off 9 bases at V and 4 bases at J, with 15 bases between the two ends. The CDR3 sequence is 13 residues long. Germline CDR1 LNHDA, CDR2 SQIVND (reference sequence). CDR3 in amino acids: CASWVGGLTEAFF. Here the CDR3 DNA reads TGTGCCAGCTGGGTCGGGGGTCTCACTGAAGCTTTCTTT.

This clonotype was detected only a few times. This chain connects TRBV10-3 to TRBJ2-1; the D is unclear. Per germline, CDR1 ENHRY and CDR2 SYGVKD. The CDR3 is 13 amino acids. Deletions cut 3 bases from V and 7 bases from J, with 10 bases between. CDR3 loop: CAISDGMRNEQFF. The CDR3 DNA reads as TGTGCCATCAGTGATGGGATGAGGAATGAGCAGTTCTTC.

This clonotype was detected a few times. This chain joins TRBV18 and TRBJ1-3; D might be TRBD1 (6 bases). In germline, CDR1 is KGHSH, CDR2 LQKENI. The CDR3 is 16 amino acids. V shed 4 bases and J shed 4 bases, with 17 bases lying between them. The CDR3 region is CASSLQSRGPGNTIYF. CDR3 bases: TGTGCCAGCTCACTACAGTCCAGGGGTCCGGGAAACACCATATATTTT.

Many counts were recorded for this clonotype. J is TRBJ1-2 and V is TRBV18, with 9 bases aligning to TRBD1. The CDR3 consists of 14 residues. The J segment lost 2 bases and the V segment lost 4 bases, leaving 2 bases of the junction unmatched. Per germline, CDR1 KGHSH and CDR2 LQKENI. DNA for the CDR3: TGTGCCAGCTCACAAGACAGGGGGAACTATGGCTACACCTTC. Translating it yields CASSQDRGNYGYTF. Combining the CDR3 with reference TRBV18 and TRBJ1-2 gives the whole variable domain NAGVMQNPRHLVRRRGQEARLRCSPMKGHSHVYWYRQLPEEGLKFMVYLQKENIIDESGMPKERFSAEFPKEGPSILRIQQVVRGDSAAYFCASSQDRGNYGYTFGSGTRLTVV.

The chain carries TRBV12-3 or TRBV12-4 and TRBJ1-5; weak D call: TRBD1 (5 bases). V lost 6 bases, J lost 5 bases, and 23 bases lay in between. CDR3 size: 17 residues. CDR3 DNA sequence: TGTGCCAGCAGCCACACGGGGGGGAGGGGAAGGCATCAGCCCCAGCATTTT. Translated, it gives CASSHTGGRGRHQPQHF.

The chain recombines TRBV6-4 with TRBJ2-3, with D possibly matching TRBD2 (5 bases). The CDR3 is 16 amino acids. V was shortened by 0 bases and J by 1 base, with 11 bases between the two germline ends. CDR1 MRHNA and CDR2 SNTAGT come from the germline V gene. CDR3 sequence: CASSDSEGRGTDTQYF. In nucleotides, the CDR3 is TGTGCCAGCAGTGACTCTGAGGGTCGGGGCACAGATACGCAGTATTTT.

This clonotype was seen more than once but under ten times. V and J are TRBV2 and TRBJ2-3; 9 bases are shared with TRBD1. The V gene end was trimmed by 6 bases and the J gene end by 1 base; junction bases not matched to a gene: 2. The CDR3 covers 14 residues. Per germline, CDR1 SNHLY and CDR2 FYNNEI. The CDR3 nucleotides read TGTGCCAGCAGGTGGGACAGGGGCACAGATACGCAGTATTTT. Residues: CASRWDRGTDTQYF.

This clonotype was found many times. The germline gene is not matched at one end of the junction; a read error may be the cause. In nucleotides, the CDR3 is TGTGCCAGCAGCCTTCCACTCGATACGCAGTATTTT. Translated: CASSLPLDTQYF. This chain joins TRBV5-1 and TRBJ2-3; D is uncertain. The CDR3 runs 12 residues. The germline V gene has CDR1 SGHRS and CDR2 YFSETQ.

The V call is TRBV29-1, the J call TRBJ1-1; D gene ambiguous. This CDR3 comprises 12 residues. V was pared by 1 base and J by 4 bases, with 7 bases between. Germline V CDR1 and CDR2: SQVTM, ANQGSEA. This CDR3 reads CSVEGVSTEAFF. In nucleotides, the CDR3 is TGCAGCGTTGAAGGGGTGAGCACTGAAGCTTTCTTT.

This clonotype was observed many times. The CDR3 region has the DNA TGTGCCAGCTCACCTCAAGACAGGGCCCTCTATGGCTACACCTTC. Amino acids: CASSPQDRALYGYTF. The chain recombines TRBV18 with TRBJ1-2; 7 positions match TRBD1. The CDR3 covers 15 residues. The trim removed 3 bases at V and 4 bases at J, leaving 8 bases unmatched. Per the germline V gene, CDR1 is KGHSH and CDR2 is LQKENI.